This T cell receptor beta chain emerged from a study of blood T cell repertoires in COVID-19. Looking at the study overall: Acute and convalescent COVID-19 samples came from the United States, Italy and Spain. The analysed material was cDNA or gDNA that came from T cells, B-cell-depleted T cells, or PBMCs.

Per the germline V gene, CDR1 is SGDLS and CDR2 is YYNGEE. The CDR3 covers 14 residues. With 4 bases removed from V and 4 bases from J, the gap between germline ends came to 13 bases. Original processing methods: Quantification of nucleated cells was approximated via reference gene primer amplification. The table came from immunoSEQ multiplex PCR; TCRdb's copy has only in-frame clones and leaves some out. Clone size and V and J calls were adopted from that table, with D and trimming inferred from the DNA. The top ten clones hold approximately 1.4% of a sample with tens of thousands of clones, 80% to 90% of them seen once.

This chain uses TRBV9 with TRBJ2-3; D might be TRBD2 (5 bases). The TCR sequence derives from a woman aged 55 to 70 with acute or convalescent COVID-19. Sequencing used peripheral blood. This CDR3 is CASSLTRVADTQYF. In nucleotides, the CDR3 is TGTGCCAGCAGCCTGACGAGGGTGGCAGATACGCAGTATTTT.